Listed below are T cell receptor beta chains from one sample, sequenced in a study of T cell repertoires in cytomegalovirus infection. Using its own MiXCR run on the reads, TCRdb lists one record per CDR3 protein. This table holds fewer than 950,000 distinct CDR3 sequences, 30% to 35% found once. Antigen specificity for these receptors is unknown. The source material was cultured CD8+ T cells from PBMCs, sampled from culture after CMV antigen stimulation. Receptors originate from a human donor in good health (CMV status not recorded). Some clones in this sample may be carry-over from other donors' samples. Each CDR3 is given with its conserved first and last residue. Each record gives: V gene, J gene, CDR3 length, CDR3 protein.

v_gene: TRBV6-5; j_gene: TRBJ2-1; len: 14; CDR3aa: CASSFGEAYNEQFF
v_gene: TRBV7-8; j_gene: TRBJ1-4; len: 17; CDR3aa: CASSFMGSPSDNEKLFF
v_gene: TRBV12-5; j_gene: TRBJ1-2; len: 15; CDR3aa: CASGSGTGANYGYTF
v_gene: TRBV5-6; j_gene: TRBJ1-5; len: 15; CDR3aa: CASSEQAYSNQPQHF
v_gene: TRBV10-3; j_gene: TRBJ1-2; len: 17; CDR3aa: CAISDPVTRSVNYGYTF
v_gene: TRBV7-6; j_gene: TRBJ2-3; len: 15; CDR3aa: CASSGLMENKDTQYF
v_gene: TRBV7-8; j_gene: TRBJ1-1; len: 14; CDR3aa: CASSLEGGSAEAFF
v_gene: TRBV5-1; j_gene: TRBJ1-1; len: 14; CDR3aa: CASSAGTDYTEAFF
v_gene: TRBV6-2/TRBV6-3; j_gene: TRBJ1-1; len: 13; CDR3aa: CASTAGTGPEAFF
v_gene: TRBV6-1; j_gene: TRBJ1-3; len: 14; CDR3aa: CASEQDNSGNTIYF
v_gene: TRBV2; j_gene: TRBJ2-3; len: 15; CDR3aa: CASSHTTSGGDMQYF
v_gene: TRBV7-9; j_gene: TRBJ1-1; len: 16; CDR3aa: CASSLAGGQVNTEAFF
v_gene: TRBV12-3/TRBV12-4; j_gene: TRBJ2-3; len: 14; CDR3aa: CASSFTFGEDTQYF
v_gene: TRBV19; j_gene: TRBJ1-1; len: 14; CDR3aa: CASSIAGDSTEAFF
v_gene: TRBV7-6; j_gene: TRBJ1-2; len: 14; CDR3aa: CASSFGTGDYGYTF
v_gene: TRBV6-5; j_gene: TRBJ1-2; len: 16; CDR3aa: CASSYSITLDVDGYTF
v_gene: TRBV6-6; j_gene: TRBJ2-1; len: 15; CDR3aa: CASSFVPKEYNEQFF
v_gene: TRBV20-1; j_gene: TRBJ2-7; len: 15; CDR3aa: CSVPQKGANLHEQYF
v_gene: TRBV4-1; j_gene: TRBJ1-1; len: 14; CDR3aa: CASNENTMNTEAFF
v_gene: TRBV2; j_gene: TRBJ2-2; len: 13; CDR3aa: CATLAGGTGELFF
v_gene: TRBV12-3/TRBV12-4; j_gene: TRBJ1-1; len: 13; CDR3aa: CASSEDPNTEAFF
v_gene: TRBV11-3; j_gene: TRBJ2-3; len: 14; CDR3aa: CASSERGMTDTQYF
v_gene: TRBV27; j_gene: TRBJ1-2; len: 13; CDR3aa: CASKPQRYYGYTF
v_gene: TRBV9; j_gene: TRBJ2-3; len: 14; CDR3aa: CASTTGDSTDTQYF
v_gene: TRBV6-5; j_gene: TRBJ2-7; len: 16; CDR3aa: CASSYRDRADSYEQYF
v_gene: TRBV20-1; j_gene: TRBJ2-1; len: 15; CDR3aa: CSARDYSGPDNEQFF
v_gene: TRBV2; j_gene: TRBJ1-6; len: 14; CDR3aa: CASSEDGYSSPLLF
v_gene: TRBV12-3/TRBV12-4; j_gene: TRBJ2-3; len: 14; CDR3aa: CASSLVSRADTQYF
v_gene: TRBV28; j_gene: TRBJ1-2; len: 15; CDR3aa: CASSSRTGVHYGYTF
v_gene: TRBV24-1; j_gene: TRBJ2-2; len: 11; CDR3aa: CATGYTGELFF
v_gene: TRBV6-6; j_gene: TRBJ1-6; len: 17; CDR3aa: CASSWDPEGALNSPLHF
v_gene: TRBV7-6; j_gene: TRBJ2-4; len: 13; CDR3aa: CASSPLERYIQYF
v_gene: TRBV12-3/TRBV12-4; j_gene: TRBJ2-7; len: 13; CDR3aa: CASKGQGFHEQYF
v_gene: TRBV11-3; j_gene: TRBJ2-7; len: 15; CDR3aa: CASSPWGQGPNEQYF
v_gene: TRBV7-9; j_gene: TRBJ1-6; len: 15; CDR3aa: CASSTDGTGGSPLHF
v_gene: TRBV7-8; j_gene: TRBJ1-1; len: 13; CDR3aa: CASKWPGHTEAFF
v_gene: TRBV12-3/TRBV12-4; j_gene: TRBJ2-3; len: 15; CDR3aa: CASSSLATYTDTQYF
v_gene: TRBV10-3; j_gene: TRBJ1-1; len: 13; CDR3aa: CAISETGYTEAFF